Listed here is a single T cell receptor beta chain. Its antigen is not known. The sorted regulatory T cells were CD4+, CD25-high and CD127-low, with genomic DNA sequenced. The V segment lost 2 bases and the J segment 3 bases; nucleotides outside the gene matches: 0. The CDR3 length is 13 residues. Looked up from germline, CDR1 is KGHSH and CDR2 is LQKENI. TCRdb's copy holds only in-frame clones and misses some; the assay was immunoSEQ multiplex PCR. The data contain roughly 28,000 clones, just over 90% of them singletons. The data stem from a study of regulatory and conventional T cells in RAG deficiency. General study points: Control T-cell subsets had markedly higher Shannon entropy and lower Simpson indices than RAG-deficient patients. Other subsets showed roughly 9.9-fold reductions, but Treg unique TCR beta sequences fell 80 to 100-fold in these patients. Patient subsets had shorter CDR3s; Omenn Treg-Tconv overlap exceeded 85%.

This sample also appeared in a second study, on regulatory T cells. That report adds: Amplification used 52 TRBV primers and 13 TRBJ primers.

Material: Tregs sorted from blood. The chain joins TRBV18 to TRBJ1-2; TRBD1 matches 7 bases. This TCR was recovered from a human donor in good health. In nucleotides, the CDR3 is TGTGCCAGCTCACCAACAGGGGACTATGGCTACACCTTC. Its translation is CASSPTGDYGYTF.